The 4 T cell receptor beta chains below come from one sample, sequenced in a study of cytomegalovirus exposure and HLA in healthy donors. Primers for the PCR totalled 60 Vbeta and 13 Jbeta. Sequenced by immunoSEQ multiplex PCR; TCRdb stores in-frame clones only, minus some. The profile shows some 110,000 clones, roughly 74% of them singletons. The material sequenced was PBMCs. The receptors originated from a woman aged 50 to 65 in good health and CMV-seropositive.

Comments on this clone: Other DNA sequences in the sample encode the same CDR3. The rearrangement joins TRBV12-5 to TRBJ2-2; 10 bases match TRBD1. Germline CDR1 and CDR2: LGHNT and FRNRAP. The CDR3 has 17 amino acids. V lost 9 bases and J lost 1; bases outside the gene matches: 11. CDR3: CASRQGAGGKNTGELFF. CDR3 nucleotides: TGTGCTAGCAGACAGGGGGCAGGAGGAAAGAACACCGGGGAGCTGTTTTTT.

The rearrangement links TRBV6-1 to TRBJ1-1; D gene ambiguous. Germline V CDR1 and CDR2: MNHNS, SASEGT. This CDR3 has 14 residues. Trimming removed 2 bases from V and 7 bases from J, with 14 bases in between. The CDR3 region has the DNA TGTGCCAGCAGTGAAAGACTTGCTACCCATGAAGCTTTCTTT. Its protein product is CASSERLATHEAFF.

This chain joins TRBV5-4 and TRBJ2-2; the match to TRBD1 covers 8 bases. Germline trimming cut 2 bases from V and 8 bases from J; bases unmatched to any gene: 11. The CDR3 spans 16 residues. Per the germline V gene, CDR1 is SGHNT and CDR2 is YYREEE (reference sequence). CDR3 coding DNA: TGTGCCAGCAGCTTTCCCGGGACAGGCCCCACAGGGGAGCTGTTTTTT. As protein: CASSFPGTGPTGELFF.

Only one count was recorded for this clone. The chain is built from TRBV7-9 and TRBJ1-1; D possibly corresponds to TRBD1 (6 bases). Trimming removed 7 bases from V and 11 bases from J, with 29 bases in between. The CDR3 contains 16 residues. The V gene's germline CDR1 is SEHNR and CDR2 FQNEAQ (reference sequence). The CDR3 DNA follows: TGTGCCAGCACCAATTACCCTTCCCGGCAGGGGCAATCGGCTTTCTTT. Translating it yields CASTNYPSRQGQSAFF.